The clone carrying this T cell receptor (beta chain) was detected many times. The antigen remains undetermined. Germline CDR1 and CDR2: DFQATT and SNEGSKA (reference sequence). Trimming at V came to 5 bases and at J to 6 bases, leaving 9 bases not matched to a gene. The CDR3 is 13 residues long. The data belong to a study of T cells in Graves' hyperthyroidism and ophthalmopathy. Study-level results: The model anticipated ophthalmopathy a median 6.5 months pre-onset. The blood repertoire included most of the expanded thyroid clonotypes above 0.001.

It was RNA transcripts that yielded the amplified TCR beta CDR3 regions. First-round RT-PCR targeting the TCR CDR3 was performed with the HTBI primer set. TCRdb called the multiplex PCR reads again in MiXCR, with one record for every CDR3 protein. The table records approximately 610,000 distinct CDR3 sequences, roughly 14% of them present only once. This chain joins TRBV20-1 and TRBJ1-1; TRBD1 matches 7 bases. What was sequenced was blood. This sequence was found in a woman in her 40s with Graves' ophthalmopathy. The CDR3 loop reads CSASPGGWAEAFF. CDR3 nucleotides: TGCAGTGCTTCACCAGGGGGGTGGGCTGAAGCTTTCTTT.